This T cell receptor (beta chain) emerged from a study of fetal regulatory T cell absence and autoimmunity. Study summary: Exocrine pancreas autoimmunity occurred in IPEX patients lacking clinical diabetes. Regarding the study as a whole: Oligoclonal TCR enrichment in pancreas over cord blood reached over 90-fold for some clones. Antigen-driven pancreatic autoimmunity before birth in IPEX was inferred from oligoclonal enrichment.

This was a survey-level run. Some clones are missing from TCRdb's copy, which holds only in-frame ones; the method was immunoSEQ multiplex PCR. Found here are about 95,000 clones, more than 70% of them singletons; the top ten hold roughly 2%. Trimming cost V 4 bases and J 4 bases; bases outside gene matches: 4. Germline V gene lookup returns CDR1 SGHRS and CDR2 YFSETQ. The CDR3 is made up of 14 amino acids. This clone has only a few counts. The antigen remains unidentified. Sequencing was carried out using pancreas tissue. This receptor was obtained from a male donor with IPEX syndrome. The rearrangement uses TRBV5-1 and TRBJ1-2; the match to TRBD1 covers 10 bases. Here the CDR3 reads CASSPDRGPYGYTF. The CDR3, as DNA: TGCGCCAGCAGCCCCGACAGGGGGCCCTATGGCTACACCTTC.